This T cell receptor beta chain was captured by sequencing in a study of Ad26.COV2.S vaccination and SARS-CoV-2 variants. In the study overall: Ad26.COV2.S, an intramuscular injection, was given once or twice 56 days apart. The study's findings and limits: Non-spike TCR breadth was similar in vaccine and placebo recipients. People who got the vaccine had more spike-specific TCR breadth than people who got placebo.

This table comes from immunoSEQ multiplex PCR, and its TCRdb copy is limited to in-frame clones, with some not included. The data show some 450,000 clones, 90% seen once. Described treatment: about 20 received Ad26.COV2.S at low or high dose, single or two shots; five or six received placebo; per-sample allocation not given. The investigators took samples on day 63 after the first vaccine or placebo injection. This clone appeared a single time. Its antigen is undetermined. The clonotype was recovered from a person aged 18-60 years who received the Ad26.COV2.S COVID-19 vaccine or a placebo. Sequenced material: peripheral blood, taken in a trial of Ad26.COV2.S vaccine versus placebo.

Here the CDR3 reads CATSDGDFSGRVHEQFF. For the CDR3, the DNA is TGTGCCACCAGTGATGGAGACTTTAGCGGGAGAGTCCATGAGCAGTTCTTC. The genes are TRBV24-1 and TRBJ2-1, with TRBD2 identical over 9 bases. The germline gives CDR1 KGHDR, CDR2 SFDVKD. The CDR3 length is 17 residues. With 3 bases clipped from V and 8 bases from J, the junction kept 13 bases outside the gene matches.